This T cell receptor (beta chain) was found in a study of response to subunit inactivated influenza vaccine. Overall study results and limits: Seasonal influenza vaccination, on each occasion, was suggested by the authors to recruit few new T cells.

Trimming removed 5 bases from V and 4 bases from J; junction bases left unmatched: 12. This CDR3 is 16 amino acids long. Germline loops: CDR1 SEHNR, CDR2 FQNEAQ (reference sequence). TCRdb reanalysed the RT-PCR reads using MiXCR and keeps one entry per CDR3 protein. The sample contains fewer than 250,000 distinct CDR3 sequences, approximately 15% of which appear only once. This clonotype was picked up one time. What it recognizes is unknown. The material sequenced was CD8+ T cells sorted from PBMCs, taken around 5 days after vaccination. The sequence came from a man aged 50 to 59 who received an inactivated influenza vaccine. The chain employs TRBV7-9 and TRBJ2-5; 8 bases agree with TRBD1. CDR3 sequence (DNA): TGTGCCAGCAGCCTCGATTCAGACAGGGGTGGAGAGACCCAGTACTTC. Translated: CASSLDSDRGGETQYF.